The 20 T cell receptor beta chains listed next were all sequenced from one sample in a study of molecular identifiers for immune sequencing clone quantification (dated by TCRdb to the late 2010s). Library prep was done by PCR. TCRdb lists the instrument as Illumina HiSeq 4000. Clones were called with MiXCR by TCRdb after fastp trimmed the public reads at Q25, and only in-frame beta chains were retained. Here each entry gathers all rows of one CDR3 protein and keeps the most common genes and DNA. Present in this sample are about 640,000 distinct CDR3 sequences, about 20% of which were seen just once. In total, the top ten clones hold roughly 0.85% of the sample. Input material: naive CD8+ T cells from blood, with Jurkat cell RNA spiked in. In light of the paper, this sample's cell subset or site label describes: FACS-sorted CD8+CD4-CCR7+CD45RA+ naive T cells. Receptor source: a human donor in good health. Some libraries in this study had Jurkat cell RNA spiked in.

With regard to this clonotype: A much larger clone sits a single nucleotide away, making a read error possible. V gene TRBV11-2 combines with J gene TRBJ2-1; a weak D match, TRBD1 (6 bases). V lost 1 base, J lost 7 bases, and 14 bases lay in between. CDR3 length: 15 residues. Germline CDR1 reads SGHAT; CDR2 reads FQNNGV. In DNA form, the CDR3 reads TGTGCCAGCAGCTTAGGGGCTCGGACAGCGAATGAGCAGTTCTTC. It encodes CASSLGARTANEQFF.

This clonotype was seen many times. CDR3: CASSVTELAGELFF. In DNA form, the CDR3 reads TGTGCCAGCAGTGTTACAGAACTGGCCGGGGAGCTGTTTTTT. The chain uses TRBV2 and TRBJ2-2; D is unresolved. Germline V lookup: CDR1 SNHLY, CDR2 FYNNEI. The CDR3 contains 14 residues. The ends were cut back, 4 bases at V and 6 bases at J, with 12 bases in the middle.

This clonotype was recorded at least ten times. The chain carries TRBV12-3 or TRBV12-4 and TRBJ1-1; TRBD1 is a possible D gene (5 bases). Deletions cut 6 bases from V and 0 bases from J, with 8 bases between. The CDR3 consists of 13 residues. CDR3 in DNA: TGTGCCAGCAGAGGACATATGAACACTGAAGCTTTCTTT. Translating gives CASRGHMNTEAFF.

The chain combines TRBV28 with TRBJ2-1; the match to TRBD2 covers 8 bases. With V trimmed by 7 bases and J by 6 bases, 5 bases remained unmatched. Per germline, CDR1 MDHEN and CDR2 SYDVKM. The CDR3 contains 13 residues. The CDR3 reads CASTAGGPNEQFF. The DNA of the CDR3 is TGTGCCAGCACGGCGGGAGGTCCCAATGAGCAGTTCTTC.

Details on this clonotype: At one boundary the junction diverges from the germline segment, which might be a read error. V gene TRBV7-9 combines with J gene TRBJ2-5; D is perhaps TRBD1 (5 bases). Germline V gene data show CDR1 as SEHNR and CDR2 as FQNEAQ (reference sequence). The CDR3 covers 14 residues. CDR3 nucleotides: TGTGCCAGCAGCATAACAGGCGTCCAAGAGTCCCAGTACTTC. This sequence encodes CASSITGVQESQYF.

A note on this clonotype: Possible read error: a much larger clone is one base away. The rearrangement links TRBV7-9 to TRBJ2-7; 9 bases align to TRBD1. The germline V gene encodes CDR1 SEHNR and CDR2 FQNEAQ (reference sequence). The CDR3 covers 13 residues. V shed 10 bases and J 4 bases; nucleotides not matched to a gene: 8. The CDR3, as DNA: TGTGCCAACAACGACAGGGGGGCATACGAGCAGTACTTC. Translated: CANNDRGAYEQYF.

There are many counts of this clonotype. This chain links TRBV27 with TRBJ2-1; 13 bases align to TRBD2. The CDR3 runs 18 residues. V lost 4 bases and J lost 8; bases outside the gene matches: 14. Germline V gene sequence: CDR1 MNHEY, CDR2 SMNVEV (reference sequence). CDR3 bases: TGTGCCAGCAGTTCCTTTGCCGGACTAGCGGGAGTATTTGATGAGCAGTTCTTC. It is translated as CASSSFAGLAGVFDEQFF.

This clonotype has at least ten counts. This chain joins TRBV4-1 and TRBJ2-7; D possibly uses TRBD1 or TRBD2 (5 bases each). V was pared by 0 bases and J by 4 bases, with 10 bases between. Germline V CDR1 and CDR2: MGHRA, YSYEKL. CDR3 length: 14 amino acids. This CDR3 reads CASSQEPWGYEQYF. In nucleotides, the CDR3 is TGCGCCAGCAGCCAAGAACCTTGGGGGTACGAGCAGTACTTC.

Points on this clonotype: One junction end does not reproduce the germline sequence, and a read error may be involved. The chain joins TRBV7-2 to TRBJ2-5; D not resolved. From germline, CDR1 is SGHTA and CDR2 FQGNSA. The CDR3 consists of 11 residues. CDR3 bases: TGTGCCAGCGGCTTAAGGGAGACCCAGTACTTC. Translation: CASGLRETQYF. The complete variable domain, with remaining parts taken from reference TRBV7-2 and TRBJ2-5, reads GAGVSQSPSNKVTEKGKDVELRCDPISGHTALYWYRQSLGQGLEFLIYFQGNSAPDKSGLPSDRFSAERTGGSVSTLTIQRTQQEDSAVYLCASGLRETQYFGPGTRLLVL.

This clonotype was counted many times. This chain uses TRBV6-5 with TRBJ2-7, with D perhaps being TRBD1 or TRBD2 (6 bases each). The CDR3 has 15 amino acids. Deletions cut 6 bases from V and 1 base from J, with 16 bases between. The V gene's germline CDR1 is MNHEY and CDR2 SVGAGI. CDR3 bases: TGTGCCAGCAGCCCGGGGGTGGGGGCGTCCTACGAGCAGTACTTC. Its protein product is CASSPGVGASYEQYF.

This rearrangement joins TRBV2 to TRBJ2-5, with a tentative D call TRBD2 (5 bases). Germline V gene lookup returns CDR1 SNHLY and CDR2 FYNNEI. The V and J ends lost 3 bases and 3 bases respectively, with 14 bases between them. The CDR3 is made up of 15 amino acids. CDR3 loop: CASSDPARGKETQYF. CDR3 sequence (DNA): TGTGCCAGCAGTGATCCAGCCCGGGGTAAAGAGACCCAGTACTTC. The variable domain in full, with the rest retrieved from reference TRBV2 and TRBJ2-5, is EPEVTQTPSHQVTQMGQEVILRCVPISNHLYFYWYRQILGQKVEFLVSFYNNEISEKSEIFDDQFSVERPDGSNFTLKIRSTKLEDSAMYFCASSDPARGKETQYFGPGTRLLVL.

The CDR3 protein is CASSPEGQTNTGELFF. For the CDR3, the DNA is TGTGCCAGCAGCCCCGAAGGACAGACTAACACCGGGGAGCTGTTTTTT. The chain combines TRBV12-3 or TRBV12-4 with TRBJ2-2; D perhaps matches TRBD1 (6 bases). V lost 6 bases and J lost 2, with 16 bases in between. The CDR3 consists of 16 residues.

This clonotype was seen at least ten times. V is TRBV6-5 and J is TRBJ2-1; 13 bases line up with TRBD2. V gave up 6 bases and J gave up 4 bases; unmatched junction bases: 12. Germline-derived CDR1 and CDR2 are MNHEY and SVGAGI. This CDR3 has 18 residues. This chain's CDR3 is CASSLTPLLAGGYNEQFF. CDR3 sequence (DNA): TGTGCCAGCAGCCTTACCCCCCTACTAGCGGGAGGGTACAATGAGCAGTTCTTC.

This chain connects TRBV20-1 to TRBJ1-5; D gene ambiguous. The CDR3 has 17 residues. The V gene's germline CDR1 is DFQATT and CDR2 SNEGSKA (reference sequence). V gave up 0 bases and J gave up 5 bases, with 20 bases separating them. Here the CDR3 DNA reads TGCAGTGCTAGAGATCTCCGGGGTAGGGTCGGATATCAGCCCCAGCATTTT. It translates to CSARDLRGRVGYQPQHF.

The rearrangement uses TRBV12-3 or TRBV12-4 and TRBJ1-4; D not resolved. V dropped 2 bases and J dropped 7 bases, with 11 bases sitting between them. The CDR3 runs to 14 residues. In DNA, the CDR3 is TGTGCCAGCAGTTTATCCGGATGGGGTGAAAAACTGTTTTTT. Translation gives CASSLSGWGEKLFF.

This clonotype was picked up many times. The rearrangement uses TRBV7-9 and TRBJ2-7, with 12 bases identical to TRBD1. Germline CDR1 and CDR2: SEHNR and FQNEAQ (reference sequence). This CDR3 is 17 amino acids long. With V trimmed by 3 bases and J by 3 bases, 9 bases remained unmatched. CDR3: CASSFPGQGARDYEQYF. In DNA form, the CDR3 reads TGTGCCAGCAGCTTTCCGGGACAGGGGGCGCGAGACTACGAGCAGTACTTC.

This clonotype was observed a handful of times. V and J are TRBV4-3 and TRBJ1-6; 12 nucleotides match TRBD1. With 0 bases clipped from V and 10 bases from J, the junction kept 4 bases outside the gene matches. This CDR3 is built from 16 residues. The germline gives CDR1 LGHNA, CDR2 YSLEER. The CDR3 DNA sequence: TGCGCCAGCAGCCAAGATGGGACAGGGGGCTTCTCACCCCTCCACTTT. It encodes CASSQDGTGGFSPLHF.

This clonotype was seen many times. The V gene is TRBV19, the J gene TRBJ2-1; 8 nucleotides agree with TRBD2. Germline loops: CDR1 LNHDA, CDR2 SQIVND (reference sequence). Losses at the gene ends were 1 base for V and 8 bases for J; bases not matched to a gene: 1. The CDR3 loop spans 13 amino acids. DNA for the CDR3: TGTGCCAGTAGTATAGTTAGCGGGGATGAGCAGTTCTTC. Its translation is CASSIVSGDEQFF.

About this clonotype: No conserved phenylalanine or tryptophan ends this CDR3, so it is likely a read error. The genes are TRBV27 and TRBJ2-3; 9 bases fit TRBD2. This CDR3 has 14 amino acids. V gave up 7 bases and J gave up 4 bases; unmatched junction bases: 6. Per the germline V gene, CDR1 is MNHEY and CDR2 is SMNVEV (reference sequence). The CDR3: CASISGLAPDTQYS. CDR3 coding DNA: TGTGCCAGCATATCAGGACTAGCGCCAGATACGCAGTATTCT.

This chain connects TRBV19 to TRBJ2-7; D is ambiguous. Trimming took 5 bases from V and 0 from J, leaving 14 bases between them. CDR1 is LNHDA, CDR2 SQIVND, per germline (reference sequence). CDR3 length: 15 residues. The DNA of the CDR3 is TGTGCCAGTAGTGCTGGGTCATCGAGCTCCTACGAGCAGTACTTC. Translation: CASSAGSSSSYEQYF. The whole variable domain, filled in from reference TRBV19 and TRBJ2-7, reads DGGITQSPKYLFRKEGQNVTLSCEQNLNHDAMYWYRQDPGQGLRLIYYSQIVNDFQKGDIAEGYSVSREKKESFPLTVTSAQKNPTAFYLCASSAGSSSSYEQYFGPGTRLTVT.